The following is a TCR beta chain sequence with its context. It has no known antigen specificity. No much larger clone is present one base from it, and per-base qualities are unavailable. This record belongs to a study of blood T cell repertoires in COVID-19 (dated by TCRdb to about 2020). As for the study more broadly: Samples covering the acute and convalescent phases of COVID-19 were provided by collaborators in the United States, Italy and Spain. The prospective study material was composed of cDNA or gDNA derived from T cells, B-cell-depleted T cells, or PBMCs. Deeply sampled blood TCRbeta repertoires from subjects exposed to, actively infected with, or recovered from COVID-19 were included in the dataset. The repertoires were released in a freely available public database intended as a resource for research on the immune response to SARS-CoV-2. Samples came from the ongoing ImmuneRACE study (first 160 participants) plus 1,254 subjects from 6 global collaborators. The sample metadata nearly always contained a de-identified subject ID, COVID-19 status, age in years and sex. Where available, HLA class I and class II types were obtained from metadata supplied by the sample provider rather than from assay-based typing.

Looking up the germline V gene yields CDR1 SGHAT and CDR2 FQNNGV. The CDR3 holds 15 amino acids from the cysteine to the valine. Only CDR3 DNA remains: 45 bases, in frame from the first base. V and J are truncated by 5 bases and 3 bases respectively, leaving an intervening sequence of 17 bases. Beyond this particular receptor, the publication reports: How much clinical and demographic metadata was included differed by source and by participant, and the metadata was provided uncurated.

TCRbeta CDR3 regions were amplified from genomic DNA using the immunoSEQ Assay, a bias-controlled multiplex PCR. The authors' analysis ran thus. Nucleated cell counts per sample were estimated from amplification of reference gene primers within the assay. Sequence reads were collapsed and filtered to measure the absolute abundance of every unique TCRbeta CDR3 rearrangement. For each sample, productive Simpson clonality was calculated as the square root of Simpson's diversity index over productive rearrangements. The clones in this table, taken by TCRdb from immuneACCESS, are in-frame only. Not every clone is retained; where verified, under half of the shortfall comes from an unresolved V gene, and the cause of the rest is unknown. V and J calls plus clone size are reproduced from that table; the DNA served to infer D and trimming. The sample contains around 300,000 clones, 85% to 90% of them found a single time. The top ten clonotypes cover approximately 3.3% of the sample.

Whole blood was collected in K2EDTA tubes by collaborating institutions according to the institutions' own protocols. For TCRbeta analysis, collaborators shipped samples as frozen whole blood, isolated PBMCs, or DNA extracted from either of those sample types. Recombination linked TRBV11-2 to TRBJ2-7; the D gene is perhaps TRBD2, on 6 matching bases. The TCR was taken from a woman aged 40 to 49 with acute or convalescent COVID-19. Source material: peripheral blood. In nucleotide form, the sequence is TGTGCCAGCAGCGCCCACCACGGGGGTAACTACGAGCAGTACGTC. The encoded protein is CASSAHHGGNYEQYV.